A selection of T cell receptor beta chains follows, all from one sample in a study of shared clonotypes between healthy human individuals. Sequencing used immunoSEQ multiplex PCR; TCRdb keeps in-frame clones, though not all of them. In the table there are some 2.3 million clones, 93% of which are singletons. The sequencing input was naive CD4+ T cells from PBMCs. The receptors come from a man between 18 and 29 years old in good health. Some clones in this sample may be carry-over from other donors' samples. CDR3s include the opening cysteine and the closing phenylalanine or tryptophan. The D gene is left open where the match is weak. The size field is filled for only some rows; it gives once, few, many or a size class.

d_call: TRBD1
v_call: TRBV7-3
j_call: TRBJ1-1
clone_size: NA
cdr3_nt: TGTGCCAGCAGCGTCACAGGGGTCACTGAAGCTTTCTTT
cdr3_aa: CASSVTGVTEAFF

d_call: NA
v_call: TRBV7-3
j_call: TRBJ1-3
clone_size: NA
cdr3_nt: TGTGCCAGCAGTCCCACAGGCGCTTCTGGAAACACCATATATTTT
cdr3_aa: CASSPTGASGNTIYF

d_call: NA
v_call: TRBV28
j_call: TRBJ1-2
clone_size: NA
cdr3_nt: TGTGCCAGCACCCAGGGAGGTTCTCCTGGCTACACCTTC
cdr3_aa: CASTQGGSPGYTF

d_call: NA
v_call: TRBV9
j_call: TRBJ1-3
clone_size: NA
cdr3_nt: TGTGCCAGCTCACCGGGGACGGCCGGAAACACCATATATTTT
cdr3_aa: CASSPGTAGNTIYF

d_call: NA
v_call: TRBV2
j_call: TRBJ2-2
clone_size: NA
cdr3_nt: TGTGCCAGCAGTGAGAATGGCCTCGTCACCGGGGAGCTGTTTTTT
cdr3_aa: CASSENGLVTGELFF

d_call: NA
v_call: TRBV7-9
j_call: TRBJ1-1
clone_size: NA
cdr3_nt: TGTGCCAGCAGCCCAAGGGCTGAAGCTTTCTTT
cdr3_aa: CASSPRAEAFF

d_call: NA
v_call: TRBV5-1
j_call: TRBJ2-3
clone_size: NA
cdr3_nt: TGCGCCAGCAGCTTCGAGGGGGGCACAGATACGCAGTATTTT
cdr3_aa: CASSFEGGTDTQYF

d_call: NA
v_call: TRBV5-6
j_call: TRBJ1-1
clone_size: NA
cdr3_nt: TGTGCCAGCAGCTTCAGAGGGGGGTTTGAAGCTTTCTTT
cdr3_aa: CASSFRGGFEAFF

d_call: TRBD1
v_call: TRBV15
j_call: TRBJ2-7
clone_size: NA
cdr3_nt: TGTGCCACCAGCATTGGACAGGGGCTAACCTACGAGCAGTACTTC
cdr3_aa: CATSIGQGLTYEQYF

d_call: NA
v_call: TRBV6-5
j_call: TRBJ1-2
clone_size: NA
cdr3_nt: TGTGCCAGCAGCCCTGACCCCGCGGGGGGCTACACCTTC
cdr3_aa: CASSPDPAGGYTF

d_call: NA
v_call: TRBV6-1
j_call: TRBJ1-2
clone_size: NA
cdr3_nt: TGTGCCAGCACCCCCGGGGGGGCAAGTAGCTATGGCTACACCTTC
cdr3_aa: CASTPGGASSYGYTF

d_call: NA
v_call: TRBV30
j_call: TRBJ2-7
clone_size: NA
cdr3_nt: TGTGCCTGGGCGGGGCTTTCCGGCGAGCAGTACTTC
cdr3_aa: CAWAGLSGEQYF

d_call: NA
v_call: TRBV2
j_call: TRBJ1-3
clone_size: NA
cdr3_nt: TGTGCCAGCAGTGATGAGGTGCTCTCTGGAAACACCATATATTTT
cdr3_aa: CASSDEVLSGNTIYF

d_call: NA
v_call: TRBV27
j_call: TRBJ2-6
clone_size: NA
cdr3_nt: TGTGCCAGCAGTACCGTATACTCTGGGGCCAACGTCCTGACTTTC
cdr3_aa: CASSTVYSGANVLTF

d_call: TRBD1
v_call: TRBV28
j_call: TRBJ1-1
clone_size: NA
cdr3_nt: TGTGCCAGCAGTTTCTACCGCTCTCGTACAGGGGACCCAAGGGAAGCTTTCTTT
cdr3_aa: CASSFYRSRTGDPREAFF

d_call: NA
v_call: TRBV7-7
j_call: TRBJ2-3
clone_size: once
cdr3_nt: TGTGCCAGCAGCTTAGGTGTGGGAGCCGGCGGGGATACGCAGTATTTT
cdr3_aa: CASSLGVGAGGDTQYF

d_call: TRBD2
v_call: TRBV10-3
j_call: TRBJ2-5
clone_size: once
cdr3_nt: TGTGCCATCAGTGAGCTAGCGGGAGGAGGAGAGACCCAGTACTTC
cdr3_aa: CAISELAGGGETQYF

d_call: TRBD2
v_call: TRBV7-9
j_call: TRBJ2-1
clone_size: NA
cdr3_nt: TGTGCCAGCACCCTCTCGGGCGGCGGGAGGGAAAATGAGCAGTTCTTC
cdr3_aa: CASTLSGGGRENEQFF

d_call: NA
v_call: TRBV19
j_call: TRBJ2-5
clone_size: NA
cdr3_nt: TGTGCCAGTAGTACCGGGGGGCTAGGAGGGGAGACCCAGTACTTC
cdr3_aa: CASSTGGLGGETQYF

d_call: NA
v_call: TRBV5-1
j_call: TRBJ1-5
clone_size: once
cdr3_nt: TGCGCCAGCAGCTTGGCAGGGGGCAATCAGCCCCAGCATTTT
cdr3_aa: CASSLAGGNQPQHF

d_call: NA
v_call: TRBV6-5
j_call: TRBJ1-2
clone_size: NA
cdr3_nt: TGTGCCAGCATCCTTGGACGCGGCTATGGCTACACCTTC
cdr3_aa: CASILGRGYGYTF

d_call: NA
v_call: TRBV7-9
j_call: TRBJ2-5
clone_size: once
cdr3_nt: TGTGCCAGCAGACGACAGGCTAATTTCGCCCAGTACTTC
cdr3_aa: CASRRQANFAQYF

d_call: TRBD2
v_call: TRBV27
j_call: TRBJ2-1
clone_size: NA
cdr3_nt: TGTGCCAGCAGATCTAGCGGGAGGGCCTACAATGAGCAGTTCTTC
cdr3_aa: CASRSSGRAYNEQFF

d_call: NA
v_call: TRBV28
j_call: TRBJ2-7
clone_size: once
cdr3_nt: TGTGCCAGCAGTTCTCATGTCGTTGGGTCCTACGAGCAGTACTTC
cdr3_aa: CASSSHVVGSYEQYF

d_call: NA
v_call: TRBV7-6
j_call: TRBJ2-1
clone_size: NA
cdr3_nt: TGTGCCAGCAGCTTAACGGACAGAAATGAGCAGTTCTTC
cdr3_aa: CASSLTDRNEQFF

d_call: NA
v_call: TRBV18
j_call: TRBJ2-5
clone_size: NA
cdr3_nt: TGTGCCAGCTCACCAATCATCGGAGAGACCCAGTACTTC
cdr3_aa: CASSPIIGETQYF

d_call: TRBD2
v_call: TRBV5-1
j_call: TRBJ2-1
clone_size: NA
cdr3_nt: TGCGCCAGCAGCTTGCAGCGGGACTACAATGAGCAGTTCTTC
cdr3_aa: CASSLQRDYNEQFF

d_call: NA
v_call: TRBV6-1
j_call: TRBJ1-1
clone_size: NA
cdr3_nt: TGTGCCAGCATTAGCCAGGCAAACACTGAAGCTTTCTTT
cdr3_aa: CASISQANTEAFF

d_call: TRBD2
v_call: TRBV18
j_call: TRBJ2-3
clone_size: NA
cdr3_nt: TGTGCCAGCTCACCTGGCTGGCTAGCGGGAGTCAGCACAGATACGCAGTATTTT
cdr3_aa: CASSPGWLAGVSTDTQYF

d_call: NA
v_call: TRBV19
j_call: TRBJ1-3
clone_size: NA
cdr3_nt: TGTGCCAGTAGTATAGATCGAGCGCCAGGAGGAGATTCTGGAAACACCATATATTTT
cdr3_aa: CASSIDRAPGGDSGNTIYF

d_call: NA
v_call: TRBV7-3
j_call: TRBJ2-1
clone_size: NA
cdr3_nt: TGTGCCAGCAGCTCAGGGACTGGAGGGTACAATGAGCAGTTCTTC
cdr3_aa: CASSSGTGGYNEQFF

d_call: NA
v_call: TRBV5-1
j_call: TRBJ2-3
clone_size: NA
cdr3_nt: TGCGCCAGCAGCACGTTGGCAGATACGCAGTATTTT
cdr3_aa: CASSTLADTQYF

d_call: TRBD2
v_call: TRBV30
j_call: TRBJ2-7
clone_size: NA
cdr3_nt: TGTGCCTGGAGGCTGACTAGCGGGGTTTCCTACGAGCAGTACTTC
cdr3_aa: CAWRLTSGVSYEQYF

d_call: TRBD1
v_call: TRBV19
j_call: TRBJ1-5
clone_size: NA
cdr3_nt: TGTGCCAGTACTTTCGGGACAGGGGTTCAGCCCCAGCATTTT
cdr3_aa: CASTFGTGVQPQHF

d_call: NA
v_call: TRBV4-2
j_call: TRBJ2-7
clone_size: NA
cdr3_nt: TGTGCCAGCAGCCAAGTGGGGGAGCAGTACTTC
cdr3_aa: CASSQVGEQYF

d_call: NA
v_call: TRBV30
j_call: TRBJ1-2
clone_size: NA
cdr3_nt: TGTGCCTGGAGTGTACGGCGAGGTGGCTACACCTTC
cdr3_aa: CAWSVRRGGYTF

d_call: NA
v_call: TRBV6-5
j_call: TRBJ2-4
clone_size: NA
cdr3_nt: TGTGCCAGCAGACACGACCCACAGGTCAACATTCAGTACTTC
cdr3_aa: CASRHDPQVNIQYF

d_call: TRBD2
v_call: TRBV27
j_call: TRBJ2-2
clone_size: once
cdr3_nt: TGTGCCAGCAGGATAAGGGGGACTAGCGGGAGTGCCGGGGAGCTGTTTTTT
cdr3_aa: CASRIRGTSGSAGELFF

d_call: NA
v_call: TRBV4-3
j_call: TRBJ2-3
clone_size: NA
cdr3_nt: TGCGCCAGCAGCCAAGATAGCGTATCGCCTAGCGTAGGGAGCACAGATACGCAGTATTTT
cdr3_aa: CASSQDSVSPSVGSTDTQYF

d_call: NA
v_call: TRBV28
j_call: TRBJ2-5
clone_size: NA
cdr3_nt: TGTGCCACCAGCAGTTTGGTGCAGCAAGAGACCCAGTACTTC
cdr3_aa: CATSSLVQQETQYF

d_call: TRBD1
v_call: TRBV11-2
j_call: TRBJ2-4
clone_size: NA
cdr3_nt: TGTGCCAGCAGCTGGGCAAGGCTGGGGACAGGGGGCGGAAACATTCAGTACTTC
cdr3_aa: CASSWARLGTGGGNIQYF